The 5 T cell receptor beta chains presented below share a single source sample, sequenced in a study of Ad26.COV2.S vaccination and SARS-CoV-2 variants. The treatment was: roughly 19 received Ad26.COV2.S at low or high dose, single or two shots; about 5 received placebo; per-sample allocation not given. The investigators took samples on day 63 after the first vaccine or placebo injection. The table came from immunoSEQ multiplex PCR; TCRdb's copy has only in-frame clones and leaves some out. This sample has about 480,000 clones; 87% occur once, and the top ten carry 9.5% to 15%. The starting material was peripheral blood, obtained in a trial of Ad26.COV2.S vaccine versus placebo. The origin of the receptors is a person between 18 and 60 years old who received the Ad26.COV2.S COVID-19 vaccine or a placebo.

This chain connects TRBV9 to TRBJ2-7; tentative D call: TRBD2 (6 bases). The germline V gene has CDR1 SGDLS and CDR2 YYNGEE. V was pared by 0 bases and J by 2 bases, with 12 bases between. The CDR3 runs to 15 residues. DNA of the CDR3: TGTGCCAGCAGCGTAGGGGTTAGCGGACCCTACGAGCAGTACTTC. This gives the protein CASSVGVSGPYEQYF.

V is TRBV7-2 and J is TRBJ1-6; possibly TRBD1 for D (5 bases). V lost 5 bases and J lost 9, with 20 bases in between. Germline V gene sequence: CDR1 SGHTA, CDR2 FQGNSA. CDR3 length: 16 amino acids. As DNA, the CDR3 is TGTGCCAGCAGCGTCGGGGCCCCTTTGGGTGGTTCACCCCTCCACTTT. This gives the protein CASSVGAPLGGSPLHF.

This chain uses TRBV9 with TRBJ2-1; 10 bases agree with TRBD1. Losses at the gene ends were 4 bases for V and 3 bases for J; bases not matched to a gene: 10. Germline V gives CDR1 SGDLS, CDR2 YYNGEE. The CDR3 consists of 17 residues. CDR3: CASSLRDRGPVYNEQFF. The CDR3 DNA is TGTGCCAGCAGCCTCCGGGACAGGGGTCCCGTCTACAATGAGCAGTTCTTC.

The genes are TRBV5-1 and TRBJ1-4, with D possibly TRBD1 on 6 matching bases. Per the germline V gene, CDR1 is SGHRS and CDR2 is YFSETQ. V lost 4 bases and J 4 bases, leaving 32 bases between the germline ends. The CDR3 runs 21 residues. DNA of the CDR3: TGCGCCAGCAGCCCTCAACCTTCGAGTCGTGGGGGGCTCGGGAATAATGAAAAACTGTTTTTT. This gives the protein CASSPQPSSRGGLGNNEKLFF.

The J gene is TRBJ1-5, the V gene TRBV28, with a possible D match to TRBD1 (6 bases). In germline, CDR1 is MDHEN, CDR2 SYDVKM. This CDR3 comprises 17 residues. With 1 base removed from V and 4 bases from J, the gap between germline ends came to 17 bases. This CDR3 reads CASSLLTPSGDNQPQHF. CDR3 bases: TGTGCCAGCAGTTTATTGACCCCTTCAGGGGATAATCAGCCCCAGCATTTT.